Reported below is one T cell receptor (beta chain). Its antigen is unidentified. The CDR3 is made up of 15 amino acids. Per the germline V gene, CDR1 is MNHEY and CDR2 is SMNVEV (reference sequence). Unmatched junction bases numbered 9, after V lost 2 bases and J lost 6 bases. These data are taken from a study of cytomegalovirus exposure and HLA in healthy donors. In the study overall: Earlier, 150 million to 200 million T cells were analyzed, and 117 million unique TCR beta sequences were found among them. Overall study findings and caveats: The authors later found most CMV-associated TCR beta chains appeared HLA-restricted. Accounts indicate the classifier identified cytomegalovirus status with strong specificity and sensitivity. Follow-up analysis found HLA locus-dependent TCR association rates, highest for DRB1 and lowest for HLA-C.

PCR involved 60 Vbeta and 13 Jbeta primers. Data came from immunoSEQ multiplex PCR; TCRdb stores just in-frame clones and leaves some out. The repertoire holds 25,000 to 35,000 clones, with less than 55% as singletons. Sequencing input: PBMCs. The TCR sequence derives from a woman between 45 and 60 years old in good health and CMV-seronegative. V and J are TRBV27 and TRBJ1-1; 7 nucleotides align to TRBD1. The CDR3 is CASSLAPTGTAEAFF. The CDR3 bases are TGTGCCAGCAGTTTAGCACCGACAGGGACAGCTGAAGCTTTCTTT.